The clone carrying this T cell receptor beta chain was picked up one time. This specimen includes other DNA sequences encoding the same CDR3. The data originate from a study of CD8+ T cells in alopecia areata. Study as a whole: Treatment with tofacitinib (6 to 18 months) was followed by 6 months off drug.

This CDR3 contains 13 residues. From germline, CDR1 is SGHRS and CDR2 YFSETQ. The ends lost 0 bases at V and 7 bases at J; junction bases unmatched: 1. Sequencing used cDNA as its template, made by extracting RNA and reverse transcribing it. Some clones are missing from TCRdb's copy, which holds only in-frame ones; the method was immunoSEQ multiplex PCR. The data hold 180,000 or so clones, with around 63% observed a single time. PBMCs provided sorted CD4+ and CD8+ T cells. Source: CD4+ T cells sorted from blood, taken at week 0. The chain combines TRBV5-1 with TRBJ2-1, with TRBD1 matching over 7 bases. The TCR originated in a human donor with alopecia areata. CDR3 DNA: TGCGCCAGCAGCTTGGGACAGGGAAATGAGCAGTTCTTC. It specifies CASSLGQGNEQFF. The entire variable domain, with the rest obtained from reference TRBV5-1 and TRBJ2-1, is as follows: KAGVTQTPRYLIKTRGQQVTLSCSPISGHRSVSWYQQTPGQGLQFLFEYFSETQRNKGNFPGRFSGRQFSNSRSEMNVSTLELGDSALYLCASSLGQGNEQFFGPGTRLTVL.